This T cell receptor (beta chain) derives from a study of shared clonotypes between healthy human individuals (dated by TCRdb to 2018 to 2020). Concerning the study at large: The cohort comprised a couple of women and a few men aged 18 to 49 years. To increase sequencing depth and limit assay-specific biases, different laboratories used diverse techniques to prepare libraries and sequence TCR repertoires. To estimate repertoire size and how much clonotypes are shared between individuals, the study performed deep sequencing of blood TCR repertoires from a few healthy adults. Per donor, leukapheresis produced somewhere between about 0.9 and 9.5 billion PBMCs.

Only one count was recorded for this clone. Its specific antigen is unknown. Nothing much larger sits one base from this clone, and base qualities are not available. The donors were healthy, HIV-negative adults with no recently reported acute infections or vaccinations. Every donor was a Caucasian adult living in Nashville, Tennessee, USA. For unsorted samples, some 100 million PBMCs were counted, and genomic DNA was extracted using the QIAamp DNA Blood Mini kit. Blood was obtained by leukapheresis, after which PBMCs were separated by Ficoll-Histopaque density gradient centrifugation and cryopreserved in liquid nitrogen vapor phase. General conclusions and limits of the study: Because the study included a small number of donors, the genetic and exposure-history diversity represented was limited. Based on pairwise subsampling, the degree of clonotype sharing among donors was expected to be affected by sequencing depth. Only blood was sampled, and tissue TCR repertoires likely differ from those in blood.

The germline V gene encodes CDR1 MNHEY and CDR2 SMNVEV (reference sequence). Ends trimmed: V by 3 bases, J by 4 bases; bases unmatched to a gene: 6. The CDR3 goes from the cysteine to the phenylalanine over 15 residues. CDR3 DNA is the only sequence kept; it has 45 bases, read in frame from the first base. Using the deep immunoSEQ assay, TCR CDR3 regions were amplified from genomic DNA by multiplex PCR. Genomic DNA extracted from each cell subset was distributed evenly over all wells of several immunoSEQ 96-well plates, and each plate served as one replicate. For unsorted PBMC, each replicate PCR was loaded with around 300 ng genomic DNA, equivalent to about 30,000 T cell genomes. Genomic DNA from unsorted PBMC was sequenced over ten immunoSEQ deep assay plates. Purified libraries were quantified with a Qubit 3.0 fluorometer, sized on a Bioanalyzer 2100, and re-quantified with the KAPA Library Quantification kit. Each immunoSEQ 96-well plate was sequenced on its own single-read 150-cycle Illumina NextSeq 550 flow cell. The source study handled its data this way. The immunoSEQ output contained only junctional sequences without quality scores, so filtering could not match that applied to full-length reads. Sequences were annotated with PyIR, a Python wrapper for IgBLAST v1.9, and V/J genes and CDR3 were assigned using IMGT germline references. Reads were filtered out if the reads had weak V/J assignments (E-value above 1e-6), no CDR3, stop codons, out-of-frame junctions, or ambiguous translated residues. V3J clonotypes were defined as sequences sharing the same inferred V gene, J gene, and CDR3 amino acid sequence. Percentage overlap between repertoires was computed as shared unique clonotypes divided by the size of the smaller repertoire. Three approaches were used to assess repertoire richness: RTK rarefaction, the Chao1 estimator, and Recon v2.1 estimates of unobserved clonotypes. Here the immuneACCESS table is served through TCRdb, limited to in-frame sequences with V and J called. Missing clones are a known gap in these copies; in checked studies unresolved V genes cover under half, and the rest lacks a known reason. V and J calls and clone size are copied from that table; D and trimming were computed from the DNA. The table for this sample lists some 480,000 clones; 70% to 80% of them were counted only once. Around 12% of the sample is taken by the ten largest.

Specimen: PBMCs. The receptor comes from a middle-aged woman in good health. Some clones in this sample may be carry-over from other donors' samples. The sequence links TRBV27 to TRBJ1-2, and 9 junctional nucleotides match TRBD1. In nucleotides, the sequence is TGTGCCAGCAGTTTTACCATGGACAGGGGCTATGGCTACACCTTC. It is translated as CASSFTMDRGYGYTF.